The sequence of this TCR beta chain was determined in a study of cytomegalovirus exposure and HLA in healthy donors. The PCR made use of 60 Vbeta and 13 Jbeta primers. Measured with immunoSEQ multiplex PCR; TCRdb has only the in-frame clones, and not every one. The sample holds 100,000 to 150,000 clones, under 85% seen once. V dropped 1 base and J dropped 4 bases, with 9 bases sitting between them. The CDR3 has 14 residues. CDR1 is SGHRS and CDR2 is YFSETQ in the germline V gene. Sequenced: PBMCs. The chain is built from TRBV5-1 and TRBJ1-3; tentatively, D is TRBD1 (6 bases). The origin of this receptor is a middle-aged woman in good health and CMV-seropositive. CDR3 in amino acids: CASSLSGVGNTIYF. The CDR3, as DNA: TGCGCCAGCAGCTTGTCAGGGGTGGGAAACACCATATATTTT.